Described below is a single T cell receptor (beta chain) sequence and its context. Its cognate antigen is unknown. The CDR3 runs 14 residues. The source of the sample is a study of T cells in localized non-small cell lung cancer. Overall study findings and caveats: Longer overall survival was seen with higher T cell density measured in blood. Turning up in adjacent lung were a median roughly 60 of the top 100 tumor clones.

Sequencing was performed with immunoSEQ multiplex PCR; in TCRdb, only in-frame clones are kept and a portion is missing. The repertoire has more than 35,000 clones, 90% to 95% of them found once; the top ten carry 7.1%. V is TRBV21-1 and J is TRBJ2-2; no check of the table's D call, TRBD2, against the DNA was made. TRBV21-1 is a recognized pseudogene. This receptor was obtained from a female donor aged 60 or older with stage I lung adenocarcinoma. Here the sequenced sample was peripheral blood, taken before any cancer treatment. CDR3 loop: CASSKGLKTGELFF. Written as DNA, the CDR3 is TGTGCCAGCAGCAAAGGTCTAAAAACCGGGGAGCTGTTTTTT.